There are a few counts of the clone carrying this T cell receptor (beta chain). Germline is not matched at one junction end, which may reflect a read error. The sample belongs to a study of early T cells in non-severe SARS-CoV-2 infection. The CDR3 runs 15 residues. Germline V gene data show CDR1 as GTSNPN and CDR2 as SVGIG (reference sequence). Each CDR3 protein gets one entry after TCRdb re-called the 5' RACE reads with MiXCR. The repertoire holds tens of thousands of distinct CDR3 sequences, with roughly a tenth as singletons. The chain has TRBV30 and TRBJ2-6, with D perhaps TRBD2 (5 bases). The sequenced sample was whole blood. The sequence derives from an adult who was a healthcare worker with PCR-confirmed SARS-CoV-2 infection or an uninfected control (not recorded which). CDR3 in DNA: TGTGCCTGGCGTGTCAAGGAGGCCGGGGCCAACGTCCTGACTTTC. It specifies CAWRVKEAGANVLTF.